The present T cell receptor beta chain was sequenced within a study of CD8 T cells in ankylosing spondylitis (dated by TCRdb to about 2017). Concerning the study at large: The study profiled T cell receptor beta repertoires in healthy donors and ankylosing spondylitis patients to find disease-linked TCR variants. The full study cohort comprised some 27 ankylosing spondylitis patients and 85 to 120 healthy donors. Peripheral blood was sampled, and synovial fluid was also collected from ankylosing spondylitis patients. What the study reported, not specific to this receptor: Blood from ankylosing spondylitis patients appeared to be characterized by a TCR beta motif made up of under ten highly homologous amino acid variants. Some motif variants had previously been reported in the synovial fluid and blood of reactive arthritis patients, which suggests shared mechanisms of disease initiation. According to the report, matched synovial fluid samples from ankylosing spondylitis patients were significantly enriched for the disease-linked clones. In peripheral blood, the disease-linked clones were found at relatively low frequencies and had a CD8+ phenotype.

The germline V gene (reference sequence) yields DFQATT for CDR1 and SNEGSKA for CDR2. The CDR3 spans 11 residues, from the cysteine through the phenylalanine. Only the CDR3 DNA is retained, 33 bases long and in frame from the first base. V loses 0 bases, J loses 10 bases, and the germline ends lie 7 bases apart. Note on this clonotype: The specificity of this receptor is unknown. No much larger clone exists at a distance of one base, and base qualities are not known.

These reads were obtained on an Illumina HiSeq 2500. Quantitative 5'-RACE with molecular barcodes was used to prepare TCR beta libraries. In the authors' own workflow: Disease-linked TCR variants were identified with a new computational method built on a probabilistic model of VDJ rearrangement. The public reads were run again by TCRdb, first through fastp at Q25 and then through MiXCR, and only productive beta chains were kept. Each record represents a unique CDR3 protein, reported with the most common genes and DNA among its rows. These V and J calls derive from TCRdb rather than the authors' analysis. In this sample the table shows hundreds of thousands of distinct CDR3 sequences, 12% of which occur a single time. The top ten clones comprise about 6.8% of the sample.

The sample consisted of blood, either unsorted or a sorted T cell fraction (not recorded which). This clonotype originated in a male donor with ankylosing spondylitis. Recombination joined TRBV20-1 with TRBJ2-1; the D gene cannot be resolved reliably. CDR3 region: CSARDPAEQFF. In nucleotides, the sequence is TGCAGTGCTAGAGACCCCGCCGAGCAGTTCTTC.